The source of this T cell receptor (beta chain) is a study of naive and memory T cell subsets. There are 18 residues in the CDR3. V gave up 1 base and J gave up 5 bases, with 25 bases separating them. The germline CDR1 and CDR2 sequences are SGHDT and YYEEEE. This clonotype showed up just a few times. Two oligonucleotides, mixed equimolar, formed the beta constant-region primer covering TRBC1 and TRBC2. MiXCR, run by TCRdb on the UMI-ligation and nested PCR reads, gives a single entry per CDR3 protein. This sample has 37,000 or so distinct CDR3 sequences; 13% occur once, and the top ten carry under 25%.

The rearrangement links TRBV5-6 to TRBJ2-7; either TRBD1 or TRBD2 may supply D (6 bases each). The sample was effector memory CD4+ T cells from blood. The subset denotes: effector memory, CD45RA- CD27-. The receptor's source is a human donor in good health. CDR3 in amino acids: CASSLYDSTPVGGDEQYF. The CDR3 DNA reads as TGTGCCAGCAGCTTGTACGACTCCACACCGGTGGGGGGCGACGAGCAGTACTTC.